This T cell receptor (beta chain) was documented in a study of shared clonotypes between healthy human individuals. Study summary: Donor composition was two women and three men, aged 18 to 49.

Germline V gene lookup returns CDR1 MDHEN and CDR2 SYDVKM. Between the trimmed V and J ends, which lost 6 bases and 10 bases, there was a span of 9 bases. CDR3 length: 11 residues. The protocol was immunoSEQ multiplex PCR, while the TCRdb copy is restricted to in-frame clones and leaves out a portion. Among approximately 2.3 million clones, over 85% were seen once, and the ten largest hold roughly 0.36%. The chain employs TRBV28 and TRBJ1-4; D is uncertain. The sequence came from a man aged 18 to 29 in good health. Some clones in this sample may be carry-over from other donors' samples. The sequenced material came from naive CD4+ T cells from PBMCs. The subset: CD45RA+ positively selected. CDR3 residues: CASSRWGKLFF. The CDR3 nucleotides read TGTGCCAGCAGCAGATGGGGAAAACTGTTTTTT.